This is a list of T cell receptor beta chains from one sample in a study of blood T cell repertoires in COVID-19. Repertoires were generated with immunoSEQ multiplex PCR, while TCRdb's copy carries only in-frame clones and drops some. Of 250,000 or so clones listed, roughly 86% are singletons. Material: peripheral blood. The source of these receptors is a man in his forties or fifties with active or convalescent COVID-19. CDR3s include the opening cysteine and the closing phenylalanine or tryptophan. The order of the fields is D gene, V gene, J gene, clone size, CDR3 DNA, CDR3 protein. D genes are given only for firm matches. Only some rows state a clone size, as once, few, many or a class for expanded clones.

-,TRBV28,TRBJ1-2,-,TGTGCCAGCAACGCGGGCCCAGCTAACTATGGCTACACCTTC,CASNAGPANYGYTF
-,TRBV5-1,TRBJ2-1,-,TGCGCCAGCAGCTACGGGGGAGAGATCTACAATGAGCAGTTCTTC,CASSYGGEIYNEQFF
-,TRBV7-3,TRBJ2-1,-,TGTGCCAGCAGCTTAACAAGCGGACCCCCAGGCCATGAGCAGTTCTTC,CASSLTSGPPGHEQFF
-,TRBV6-1,TRBJ2-7,few,TGTGCCAGCAGTGGAGCAGCGCCCTACGAGCAGTACTTC,CASSGAAPYEQYF
-,TRBV3-1/TRBV3-2,TRBJ2-3,-,TGTGCCAGCAGCCAGCCGGGACAAAACACAGATACGCAGTATTTT,CASSQPGQNTDTQYF
-,TRBV27,TRBJ2-4,few,TGTGCCAGCAGTTGGGGCAGGGGAACCAAAAACATTCAGTACTTC,CASSWGRGTKNIQYF
-,TRBV4-1,TRBJ2-7,-,TGCGCCAGCAGCCAAAATCTAGGCTACGAGCAGTACTTC,CASSQNLGYEQYF
-,TRBV14,TRBJ1-6,-,TGTGCCAGCAGCCAAGTCCCGGGTGATGGTTCACCCCTCCACTTT,CASSQVPGDGSPLHF
TRBD1,TRBV4-1,TRBJ2-7,-,TGCGCCAGCAGCCAATCCGGGACAGGGGTCGGCGGCGAGCAGTACTTC,CASSQSGTGVGGEQYF
TRBD1,TRBV5-1,TRBJ2-5,-,TGCGCCAGCGCGGGACAGGGATTCCAAGAGACCCAGTACTTC,CASAGQGFQETQYF
TRBD2,TRBV5-4,TRBJ2-5,-,TGTGCCAGCAGTAGACTAGCGGGGGCCCTCCAAGAGACCCAGTACTTC,CASSRLAGALQETQYF
TRBD1,TRBV19,TRBJ1-2,-,TGTGCCAGCAAGACCCGGGACAGGGGTTTCATTCACTATGGCTACACCTTC,CASKTRDRGFIHYGYTF
TRBD1,TRBV24-1,TRBJ2-1,-,TGTGCCACCAGTGAAGGACAGGGCAATGAGCAGTTCTTC,CATSEGQGNEQFF
-,TRBV4-1,TRBJ1-5,-,TGCGCCAGCAGCCAAGATGGGGCAGGGCGGTATCAGCCCCAGCATTTT,CASSQDGAGRYQPQHF
-,TRBV24-1,TRBJ1-1,-,TGTGCCACCAGTGAAACGGGAACTGAAGCTTTCTTT,CATSETGTEAFF
-,TRBV12-5,TRBJ2-2,-,TGTGCTAGTGCCACTGAGAACACCGGGGAGCTGTTTTTT,CASATENTGELFF